A selection of T cell receptor beta chains follows, all from one sample in a study of blood T cell repertoires in COVID-19. Sequenced by immunoSEQ multiplex PCR; TCRdb stores in-frame clones only, minus some. Of more than 150,000 clones detected, roughly four fifths appear once; the ten largest clones hold about 12%. Sample: peripheral blood. The receptors here all came from a woman at least 80 years old with COVID-19, enrolled during active disease. Each CDR3 is given with its conserved first and last residue. A D gene is named only where the DNA matches it firmly. For some rows the clone size is stated as once, few or many, or as a class when expanded; others skip it.

clone size,V gene,D gene,J gene,CDR3 protein,CDR3 DNA
once,TRBV20-1,-,TRBJ2-2,CSAEGSGELFF,TGCAGTGCAGAAGGGAGCGGGGAGCTGTTTTTT
-,TRBV7-9,TRBD2,TRBJ2-7,CASSLLAEVSYEQYF,TGTGCCAGCAGCTTACTAGCGGAAGTCTCCTACGAGCAGTACTTC
-,TRBV9,TRBD2,TRBJ2-1,CASSGLLAGVSNEQFF,TGTGCCAGCAGCGGATTACTAGCGGGAGTCTCCAATGAGCAGTTCTTC
-,TRBV29-1,TRBD1,TRBJ2-3,CSVAGQGGTDTQYF,TGCAGCGTTGCGGGACAGGGAGGCACAGATACGCAGTATTTT
once,TRBV19,TRBD1,TRBJ1-6,CASSIQGQGDSPLHF,TGTGCCAGTAGTATACAGGGACAGGGCGACTCACCCCTCCACTTT
-,TRBV5-1,TRBD1,TRBJ1-2,CASSPDRGGYGYTF,TGCGCCAGCAGCCCCGACAGGGGGGGATATGGCTACACCTTC
-,TRBV2,TRBD1,TRBJ1-1,CASSANTRQGEAFF,TGTGCCAGCAGTGCGAATACAAGACAGGGGGAAGCTTTCTTT
-,TRBV19,TRBD2,TRBJ2-1,CASSTVAGTSNEQFF,TGTGCCAGTAGCACTGTTGCCGGGACTAGCAATGAGCAGTTCTTC
many,TRBV10-3,TRBD1,TRBJ1-1,CAIRQGEDTEAFF,TGTGCCATCAGGCAGGGGGAGGACACTGAAGCTTTCTTT
few,TRBV7-8,TRBD1,TRBJ2-1,CASSLVTGQNINEQFF,TGTGCCAGCAGCTTAGTGACGGGACAGAATATCAATGAGCAGTTCTTC
-,TRBV14,-,TRBJ2-7,CASSQIGGAYEQYF,TGTGCCAGCAGCCAAATCGGAGGGGCCTACGAGCAGTACTTC
-,TRBV6-5,TRBD2,TRBJ2-1,CASSLISGEVNEQFF,TGTGCCAGCAGCCTCATTAGCGGGGAGGTAAATGAGCAGTTCTTC
-,TRBV14,-,TRBJ2-2,CASSQVQAYTGELFF,TGTGCCAGCAGCCAAGTGCAGGCGTACACCGGGGAGCTGTTTTTT
-,TRBV20-1,-,TRBJ2-7,CSASFGGGQYF,TGCAGTGCTAGTTTTGGGGGCGGGCAGTACTTC
-,TRBV28,TRBD1,TRBJ1-2,CASSSLPQDRDYGYTF,TGTGCCAGCAGTTCATTACCACAGGACAGGGACTATGGCTACACCTTC
-,TRBV20-1,-,TRBJ1-2,CSASPRINYGYTF,TGCAGTGCTAGTCCCAGGATCAACTATGGCTACACCTTC
once,TRBV19,TRBD1,TRBJ1-2,CASSMDREYGYTF,TGTGCCAGTAGTATGGACAGGGAATATGGCTACACCTTC
-,TRBV11-2,TRBD1,TRBJ1-2,CASRRDRGRGGYTF,TGTGCCAGCAGGAGAGACAGGGGGCGAGGTGGCTACACCTTC
-,TRBV29-1,-,TRBJ2-7,CSVESGHPSYEQYF,TGCAGCGTCGAGTCGGGACACCCCTCCTACGAGCAGTACTTC
-,TRBV6-5,-,TRBJ2-2,CASNQGPGGELFF,TGTGCCAGCAACCAGGGGCCCGGCGGGGAGCTGTTTTTT
-,TRBV11-3,TRBD2,TRBJ2-3,CASSLGSGKTDTQYF,TGTGCCAGCAGCTTAGGTAGCGGGAAAACAGATACGCAGTATTTT
-,TRBV7-9,-,TRBJ2-7,CASSLGRSYEQYF,TGTGCCAGCAGCTTAGGCCGGTCCTACGAGCAGTACTTC
-,TRBV7-6,TRBD2,TRBJ2-6,CASSLSGGAGVASGANVLTF,TGTGCCAGCAGCTTATCCGGGGGGGCAGGGGTTGCATCTGGGGCCAACGTCCTGACTTTC
few,TRBV13,-,TRBJ2-1,CASSTRRDTEQFF,TGTGCCAGCAGCACCCGCAGGGACACCGAGCAGTTCTTC
-,TRBV10-3,-,TRBJ2-5,CAISARGEQETQYF,TGTGCCATCAGTGCCAGGGGGGAACAAGAGACCCAGTACTTC
-,TRBV2,TRBD1,TRBJ2-1,CASSETWQGARNEQFF,TGTGCCAGCAGTGAAACGTGGCAGGGGGCGCGGAATGAGCAGTTCTTC
few,TRBV19,-,TRBJ1-2,CASQKQGIGYGYTF,TGTGCCAGCCAAAAACAGGGAATCGGGTATGGCTACACCTTC
-,TRBV4-1,TRBD2,TRBJ2-5,CASSRLAGTETQYF,TGCGCCAGCAGCCGACTAGCGGGAACTGAGACCCAGTACTTC
-,TRBV19,TRBD1,TRBJ1-1,CASHRTGETEAFF,TGTGCCAGTCATCGGACAGGGGAGACTGAAGCTTTCTTT
-,TRBV23-1,TRBD2,TRBJ2-3,CASSQQLADTDTQYF,TGCGCCAGCAGTCAACAACTAGCGGACACAGATACGCAGTATTTT
few,TRBV18,TRBD1,TRBJ2-5,CASSPRTGGETQYF,TGTGCCAGCTCACCTCGGACAGGAGGAGAGACCCAGTACTTC
few,TRBV7-2,-,TRBJ1-2,CASSPKTVAPSYGYTF,TGTGCCAGCAGCCCGAAGACAGTCGCCCCCTCCTATGGCTACACCTTC
-,TRBV7-8,TRBD2,TRBJ2-7,CASSLAEGFYEQYF,TGTGCCAGCAGCCTAGCGGAGGGATTCTACGAGCAGTACTTC
-,TRBV6-5,-,TRBJ1-2,CASSYTATLNYGYTF,TGTGCCAGCAGTTACACGGCGACACTTAACTATGGCTACACCTTC
once,TRBV20-1,-,TRBJ2-5,CSASDQRVQETQYF,TGCAGTGCTAGTGACCAGCGGGTTCAAGAGACCCAGTACTTC
-,TRBV4-3,TRBD1,TRBJ2-3,CASSRGTGRTDTQYF,TGCGCCAGCAGCCGTGGGACAGGGCGCACAGATACGCAGTATTTT
-,TRBV10-2,-,TRBJ2-1,CASLPRDNNEQFF,TGCGCCAGCCTCCCCAGGGACAACAATGAGCAGTTCTTC
-,TRBV11-3,-,TRBJ2-1,CASSPVRGPNEQFF,TGTGCCAGCAGCCCCGTAAGGGGCCCCAATGAGCAGTTCTTC
-,TRBV5-6,-,TRBJ2-1,CASSLATSRYNEQFF,TGTGCCAGCAGCTTGGCCACTAGCAGATACAATGAGCAGTTCTTC
-,TRBV3-1/TRBV3-2,TRBD2,TRBJ2-1,CASRGWEGRGYNEQFF,TGTGCCAGCAGGGGATGGGAGGGAAGGGGCTACAATGAGCAGTTCTTC
-,TRBV9,-,TRBJ1-6,CASSVQMGGGPLHF,TGTGCCAGCAGCGTGCAGATGGGGGGAGGACCCCTCCACTTT
-,TRBV19,-,TRBJ2-7,CASSILRGAPYEQYF,TGTGCCAGTAGTATCCTCAGGGGGGCTCCCTACGAGCAGTACTTC
-,TRBV4-3,TRBD1,TRBJ2-3,CASSHPGGSVDTQYF,TGCGCCAGCAGCCATCCAGGGGGCTCAGTAGATACGCAGTATTTT
-,TRBV7-9,-,TRBJ2-7,CASSLGATGSREQYF,TGTGCCAGCAGCTTAGGGGCGACAGGTTCTCGGGAGCAGTACTTC
-,TRBV18,TRBD1,TRBJ1-3,CASSSLGQGGNTIYF,TGTGCCAGCTCATCATTGGGACAGGGGGGAAACACCATATATTTT
-,TRBV2,TRBD1,TRBJ2-7,CASSEVTGNHYEQYF,TGTGCCAGCAGTGAAGTGACAGGGAATCACTACGAGCAGTACTTC
-,TRBV4-2,TRBD2,TRBJ2-1,CASGLAGIYNEQFF,TGTGCCAGCGGGCTAGCGGGAATCTACAATGAGCAGTTCTTC
-,TRBV12-3/TRBV12-4,-,TRBJ1-6,CASSFTANSPLHF,TGTGCCAGCAGTTTCACAGCTAATTCACCCCTCCACTTT
-,TRBV30,-,TRBJ1-2,CAWDSGGYGYTF,TGTGCCTGGGATTCCGGGGGCTATGGCTACACCTTC
-,TRBV28,-,TRBJ1-5,CASSAGGLGNQPQHF,TGTGCCAGCAGCGCCGGAGGTTTGGGCAATCAGCCCCAGCATTTT
-,TRBV6-2/TRBV6-3,TRBD2,TRBJ2-1,CASSYSISGGGGNEQFF,TGTGCCAGCAGTTACTCAATTTCGGGGGGGGGAGGCAATGAGCAGTTCTTC
-,TRBV6-1,TRBD1,TRBJ1-6,CASSDIGQGATNSPLHF,TGTGCCAGCAGTGACATAGGACAGGGGGCAACTAATTCACCCCTCCACTTT
once,TRBV29-1,TRBD1,TRBJ1-2,CSVEDQGTAYGYTF,TGCAGCGTTGAAGATCAGGGGACAGCCTATGGCTACACCTTC
-,TRBV2,TRBD2,TRBJ2-3,CASSDGGDGNTQYF,TGTGCCAGCAGTGATGGGGGGGATGGAAATACGCAGTATTTT
-,TRBV7-8,-,TRBJ2-1,CASSLVESAGWINEQFF,TGTGCCAGCAGCTTAGTGGAGTCGGCAGGGTGGATCAATGAGCAGTTCTTC